The rows below give T cell receptor beta chains drawn from one sample of a study of T cells in Graves' hyperthyroidism and ophthalmopathy. TCRdb independently ran MiXCR on the multiplex PCR reads; one entry per CDR3 protein. Among a few hundred thousand distinct CDR3 sequences listed, about 15% were seen once. Sequencing used blood. These receptors were taken from a woman in her twenties or thirties with Graves' hyperthyroidism. CDR3s include the opening cysteine and the closing phenylalanine or tryptophan. A D gene is named only where the DNA matches it firmly. Some rows have no size entry. The others give once, few or many, or a class for an expanded clone.

d_call j_call clone_size cdr3_length v_call cdr3_aa cdr3_nt
TRBD1 TRBJ1-5 - 14 TRBV28 CASSVGTGKQPQHF TGTGCCAGCAGCGTCGGGACAGGGAAACAGCCCCAGCATTTT
- TRBJ1-3 - 18 TRBV3-1 CASSQDLKRLHSGNTIYF TGTGCCAGCAGCCAAGATTTAAAACGCTTGCACTCTGGAAACACCATATATTTT
- TRBJ1-6 - 15 TRBV5-1 CASSLGQVNNSPLHF TGCGCCAGCAGCTTGGGACAGGTCAATAATTCACCCCTCCACTTT
- TRBJ1-1 few 17 TRBV7-9 CASSLAGGGTRNTEAFF TGTGCCAGCAGCTTAGCCGGGGGGGGCACGCGGAACACTGAAGCTTTCTTT
- TRBJ1-4 many 12 TRBV2 CAGGAWEGKLFF TGTGCCGGAGGGGCCTGGGAGGGAAAACTGTTTTTT
TRBD1 TRBJ1-6 many 14 TRBV11-2 CASGTRQGNSPLHF TGTGCCAGCGGCACTCGACAGGGCAATTCACCCCTCCACTTT
- TRBJ2-5 many 15 TRBV11-2 CASSVGRINQETQYF TGTGCCAGCAGCGTAGGACGGATAAACCAAGAGACCCAGTACTTC
TRBD1 TRBJ2-7 many 14 TRBV29-1 CSVRQDRGRGEQYF TGCAGCGTCCGTCAGGACAGGGGGAGAGGCGAGCAGTACTTC
- TRBJ2-1 many 20 TRBV6-1 CASSGSGSLGGAGIYNEQFF TGTGCCAGCAGCGGAAGTGGGAGTCTAGGAGGTGCTGGGATTTACAATGAGCAGTTCTTC
TRBD1 TRBJ1-2 once 14 TRBV20-1 CSAREETGPLGYTF TGCAGTGCTAGAGAGGAGACAGGGCCCTTAGGCTACACCTTC
TRBD1 TRBJ2-3 many 17 TRBV7-8 CASSFLDRGASVNTQYF TGTGCCAGCAGCTTCCTAGACAGGGGAGCTTCGGTTAATACGCAGTATTTT
TRBD1 TRBJ1-1 - 19 TRBV7-8 CASSLIQPGQGGLDTEAFF TGTGCCAGCAGCTTAATTCAACCGGGACAGGGGGGTTTGGACACTGAAGCTTTCTTT
TRBD1 TRBJ1-5 few 14 TRBV6-1 CASSRGKGNQPQHF TGTGCCAGCTCCAGGGGGAAAGGCAATCAGCCCCAGCATTTT
- TRBJ2-3 many 16 TRBV12-3/TRBV12-4 CASSRPDGGSTDTQYF TGTGCCAGCAGTCGACCCGATGGGGGTAGCACAGATACGCAGTATTTT